One sample yielded the 30 T cell receptor beta chains listed below, sequenced in a study of control samples from healthy donors and cancer patients. The method was immunoSEQ multiplex PCR; TCRdb's version includes in-frame clones alone and lacks a portion of them. This table has 400,000 to 500,000 clones, about nine tenths appearing once. Sequenced: PBMCs. All receptors derive from a man aged 35 to 55 with head and neck cancer.

The rearrangement joins TRBV7-3 to TRBJ1-3; D possibly corresponds to TRBD1 (5 bases). This CDR3 contains 15 residues. Trimming removed 4 bases at V and 0 bases at J, with 10 bases between. Germline V gene sequence: CDR1 SGHTA, CDR2 FQGTGA. The CDR3: CASSSGPNSGNTIYF. For the CDR3, the DNA is TGTGCCAGCAGCTCGGGACCGAACTCTGGAAACACCATATATTTT. Together with reference TRBV7-3 and TRBJ1-3, the CDR3 gives the full variable domain: GAGVSQTPSNKVTEKGKYVELRCDPISGHTALYWYRQSLGQGPEFLIYFQGTGAADDSGLPNDRFFAVRPEGSVSTLKIQRTERGDSAVYLCASSSGPNSGNTIYFGEGSWLTVV.

This chain joins TRBV6-5 and TRBJ1-2; D uncertain. Trimming stripped 5 bases from V and 3 bases from J, with 16 bases between. Germline CDR1 reads MNHEY; CDR2 reads SVGAGI. This CDR3 comprises 15 residues. In DNA form, the CDR3 reads TGTGCCAGCAGTCTCCGGGCCCCATGGGACTATGGCTACACCTTC. Protein: CASSLRAPWDYGYTF.

Comments on this clone: Other nucleotide sequences in the sample specify the same CDR3. V gene TRBV5-1 combines with J gene TRBJ1-4; D unresolved. Looked up from germline, CDR1 is SGHRS and CDR2 is YFSETQ. The CDR3 consists of 14 residues. The V gene lost 4 bases and the J gene lost 2 bases, with 9 bases spanning the gap. This chain's CDR3 is CASSLAGTNEKLFF. CDR3 nucleotides: TGCGCCAGCAGCCTGGCGGGGACTAATGAAAAACTGTTTTTT.

J is TRBJ2-3 and V is TRBV7-3; TRBD1 matches at 7 bases. Germline V gene lookup returns CDR1 SGHTA and CDR2 FQGTGA. CDR3 length: 15 amino acids. The V gene end was trimmed by 5 bases and the J gene end by 5 bases; junction bases not matched to a gene: 10. This CDR3 is CASSPGQGVGDTQYF. DNA for the CDR3: TGTGCCAGCAGCCCGGGGCAGGGGGTCGGAGATACGCAGTATTTT.

This chain links TRBV28 with TRBJ2-7; D gene unclear. V was cut by 6 bases and J by 0 bases, with 12 bases left in between. CDR1 and CDR2 (germline): MDHEN, SYDVKM. The length of the CDR3 is 14 residues. In DNA form, the CDR3 reads TGTGCCAGCAGGTCCGGGTGGGCCTCCTACGAGCAGTACTTC. Its protein product is CASRSGWASYEQYF.

The gene calls are TRBV5-1 and TRBJ1-1; D is unresolved. Germline loops: CDR1 SGHRS, CDR2 YFSETQ. This CDR3 comprises 14 residues. The V end was cut by 1 base, the J end by 4 bases, with 11 bases between. The CDR3 reads CASSLMGSSTEAFF. The CDR3 DNA sequence: TGCGCCAGCAGCTTGATGGGGTCGAGCACTGAAGCTTTCTTT.

CDR3 bases: TGTGCCAGTAGTTACGGCGGGGGACAGGGACAAGAGACCCAGTACTTC. Its protein is CASSYGGGQGQETQYF. V is TRBV19 and J is TRBJ2-5; TRBD1 matches 9 bases. Germline-derived CDR1 and CDR2 are LNHDA and SQIVND (reference sequence). This CDR3 is built from 16 residues. V shed 5 bases, J shed 2 bases, and the junction held 9 bases outside the gene matches.

The CDR3 nucleotides read TGTGCCAGCAGTTCTATAGCGGGAGGTAGCAACAATGAGCAGTTCTTC. Translated, it gives CASSSIAGGSNNEQFF. The gene calls are TRBV28 and TRBJ2-1; 10 bases fit TRBD2. With 4 bases clipped from V and 5 bases from J, the junction kept 8 bases outside the gene matches. The CDR3 has 16 residues. The germline gives CDR1 MDHEN, CDR2 SYDVKM.

This clone showed up just once. This chain connects TRBV7-2 to TRBJ1-1; 7 bases are shared with TRBD1. Germline loops: CDR1 SGHTA, CDR2 FQGNSA. The CDR3 runs 17 residues. V was clipped by 1 base and J by 0 bases; unmatched bases: 8. CDR3 DNA sequence: TGTGCCAGCAGCTTAGGGACAGGCCTTCTCATGAACACTGAAGCTTTCTTT. Translation: CASSLGTGLLMNTEAFF.

The V and J genes are TRBV10-2 and TRBJ1-1; TRBD1 matches 7 bases. Looked up from germline, CDR1 is WSHSY and CDR2 is SAAADI. V shed 7 bases, J shed 4 bases, and the junction held 6 bases outside the gene matches. The CDR3 is made up of 13 amino acids. CDR3 loop: CASTTGWVTEAFF. In DNA, the CDR3 is TGCGCCAGCACGACAGGGTGGGTCACTGAAGCTTTCTTT.

The chain carries TRBV28 and TRBJ1-2, with TRBD1 matching over 8 bases. The V segment lost 5 bases and the J segment 5 bases; nucleotides outside the gene matches: 7. The germline V gene has CDR1 MDHEN and CDR2 SYDVKM. The CDR3 is made up of 14 amino acids. This CDR3 reads CASSPDRGQYGYTF. The CDR3 nucleotides read TGTGCCAGCAGTCCTGACAGGGGCCAGTATGGCTACACCTTC.

This chain joins TRBV10-3 and TRBJ1-2; 10 nucleotides match TRBD1. This CDR3 contains 15 residues. Trimming cost V 4 bases and J 7 bases; bases outside gene matches: 9. The germline V gene has CDR1 ENHRY and CDR2 SYGVKD. This chain's CDR3 is CAISGEWDRGGGYTF. Written as DNA, the CDR3 is TGTGCCATCAGTGGGGAGTGGGACAGGGGAGGTGGCTACACCTTC.

In regard to this clone: The same CDR3 arises from other DNA sequences in this sample as well. The chain has TRBV30 and TRBJ2-2, with D hard to call. The CDR3 extends over 10 amino acids. V shed 3 bases and J shed 7 bases, with 3 bases lying between them. CDR1 is GTSNPN and CDR2 is SVGIG in the germline V gene (reference sequence). The CDR3, as DNA: TGTGCCTGGAGCCTCGGGGAGCTGTTTTTT. Translation gives CAWSLGELFF.

The chain is built from TRBV3-1 (or the pseudogene TRBV3-2) and TRBJ2-7; D gene unclear. CDR1 is LGHDT, CDR2 YNNKEL, per germline (reference sequence). V shed 0 bases and J shed 3 bases, with 9 bases lying between them. There are 14 residues in the CDR3. The CDR3 here is CASSQDLLNYEQYF. The CDR3 DNA reads as TGTGCCAGCAGCCAAGACCTTCTAAACTACGAGCAGTACTTC.

This clone came up once. The chain recombines TRBV10-2 with TRBJ1-1; 9 positions agree with TRBD1. V trimming: 6 bases; J trimming: 4 bases; junction bases outside the gene matches: 9. Germline CDR1 reads WSHSY; CDR2 reads SAAADI. The CDR3 runs to 15 residues. The CDR3 sequence: CASSYSDRGGTEAFF. The DNA for the CDR3 is TGCGCCAGCAGCTACAGTGACAGGGGGGGCACTGAAGCTTTCTTT.

This chain connects TRBV27 to TRBJ2-7; unclear D gene. The CDR3 loop spans 15 amino acids. CDR1 and CDR2 from the germline V gene are MNHEY and SMNVEV (reference sequence). Trimming left V 0 bases short and J 7 bases short, with 16 bases between. CDR3 in DNA: TGTGCCAGCAGTTTATCGGGCAATCGTGCTAGGGAGCAGTACTTC. It translates to CASSLSGNRAREQYF.

Only one count was recorded for this clone. The chain is built from TRBV28 and TRBJ2-7; 7 nucleotides align to TRBD2. This CDR3 is built from 16 residues. Trimming removed 5 bases from V and 6 bases from J; junction bases left unmatched: 16. CDR1 and CDR2 from the germline V gene are MDHEN and SYDVKM. The CDR3 spells CASSAAGLSWGSEQYF. The CDR3 nucleotides read TGTGCCAGCAGTGCAGCGGGGCTATCCTGGGGCAGCGAGCAGTACTTC.

The rearrangement links TRBV3-1 (or the pseudogene TRBV3-2) to TRBJ2-7; no clear D gene. This CDR3 is 12 amino acids long. The germline CDR1 and CDR2 sequences are LGHDT and YNNKEL (reference sequence). V gave up 0 bases and J gave up 2 bases, with 2 bases separating them. CDR3 DNA: TGTGCCAGCAGCCAAGAACCCTACGAGCAGTACTTC. This gives the protein CASSQEPYEQYF.

The V and J genes are TRBV29-1 and TRBJ2-7; 8 positions agree with TRBD1. The germline V gene has CDR1 SQVTM and CDR2 ANQGSEA. This CDR3 has 12 residues. V trimming: 7 bases; J trimming: 8 bases; junction bases outside the gene matches: 10. CDR3 in amino acids: CSAVGQGGKQYF. The CDR3 nucleotides read TGCAGCGCCGTCGGACAGGGTGGAAAGCAGTACTTC.

A note on this clone: Other DNA sequences within the sample encode an identical CDR3. The chain has TRBV10-1 and TRBJ2-7; TRBD2 is a possible D gene (5 bases). The CDR3 runs 13 residues. The germline V gene has CDR1 WNHNN and CDR2 SYGVQD (reference sequence). Trimming removed 0 bases from V and 4 bases from J, with 7 bases in between. The CDR3 reads CASSESGRYEQYF. DNA of the CDR3: TGCGCCAGCAGTGAGTCGGGGAGATACGAGCAGTACTTC.

The V call is TRBV9, the J call TRBJ2-5; D is perhaps TRBD1 (5 bases). V lost 4 bases and J lost 1, with 11 bases in between. Germline V gene data show CDR1 as SGDLS and CDR2 as YYNGEE. CDR3 length: 14 residues. For the CDR3, the DNA is TGTGCCAGCAGCCACCAGGACACCCAAGAGACCCAGTACTTC. The encoded protein is CASSHQDTQETQYF.

This sequence joins TRBV9 and TRBJ2-7, with 9 bases identical to TRBD1. The trim removed 2 bases at V and 5 bases at J, leaving 5 bases unmatched. CDR3 length: 14 amino acids. Germline assignment: CDR1 SGDLS and CDR2 YYNGEE. CDR3 DNA sequence: TGTGCCAGCAGCGTTACAGGGGGCCGGGACGAGCAGTACTTC. It specifies CASSVTGGRDEQYF.

This chain links TRBV19 with TRBJ2-7; 8 bases map to TRBD2. Germline values: CDR1 LNHDA, CDR2 SQIVND (reference sequence). J was trimmed by 0 bases and V by 5 bases; bases with no gene match: 3. The CDR3 has 14 amino acids. The CDR3 reads CASSVSGTSYEQYF. CDR3 sequence (DNA): TGTGCCAGTAGTGTTAGCGGGACCTCCTACGAGCAGTACTTC.

The chain links TRBV12-3 or TRBV12-4 to TRBJ1-2; weak D call: TRBD1 (6 bases). Trimming cost V 2 bases and J 7 bases, with 11 bases left between them. There are 13 residues in the CDR3. DNA of the CDR3: TGTGCCAGCAGTTTACCTCCAGGGGCTGGCTACACCTTC. It is translated as CASSLPPGAGYTF.

The chain carries TRBV7-9 and TRBJ2-3; a weak D match, TRBD2 (6 bases). CDR3 length: 14 residues. The germline gives CDR1 SEHNR, CDR2 FQNEAQ (reference sequence). V was cut by 5 bases and J by 6 bases, with 15 bases left in between. The CDR3 protein is CASSDPIGGDTQYF. The CDR3 nucleotides read TGTGCCAGCAGCGACCCGATCGGAGGGGATACGCAGTATTTT.

The J gene is TRBJ1-2, the V gene TRBV19, with a tentative D call TRBD1 (6 bases). Germline V CDR1 and CDR2: LNHDA, SQIVND (reference sequence). Trimming removed 4 bases at V and 6 bases at J, with 21 bases between. The CDR3 has 16 amino acids. Written as DNA, the CDR3 is TGTGCCAGTAGTACCCCATTGGAACAGGGCTATAATGGCTACACCTTC. Its protein is CASSTPLEQGYNGYTF.

The chain employs TRBV28 and TRBJ1-6, with D possibly matching TRBD1 (6 bases). CDR1 MDHEN and CDR2 SYDVKM come from the germline V gene. The CDR3 has 17 residues. V was cut by 7 bases and J by 11 bases, with 27 bases left in between. The CDR3 nucleotides read TGTGCCAGCAAAACCAACCGGGGCACAGGCGGGGGCCCACCCCTCCACTTT. Protein sequence: CASKTNRGTGGGPPLHF.

V gene TRBV19 combines with J gene TRBJ2-6; TRBD1 might be the D (6 bases). The V end lost 5 bases, the J end lost 3 bases, and 14 bases lay between the germline ends. In germline, CDR1 is LNHDA, CDR2 SQIVND (reference sequence). This CDR3 comprises 16 residues. The CDR3, as DNA: TGTGCCAGTAGTCCCCAAGGGGGAGTTGGGGCCAACGTCCTGACTTTC. This encodes CASSPQGGVGANVLTF.

The sample holds one count of this clone. The chain recombines TRBV7-2 with TRBJ1-4; 7 nucleotides match TRBD1. Germline loops: CDR1 SGHTA, CDR2 FQGNSA. The CDR3 is 15 residues long. J lost 5 bases, V lost 5 bases, and 8 bases had no gene match. CDR3 amino acids: CASSPGQANNEKLFF. The CDR3, as DNA: TGTGCCAGCAGCCCAGGACAGGCAAACAATGAAAAACTGTTTTTT.

The chain is built from TRBV21-1 and TRBJ1-5. TRBV21-1 is annotated as a pseudogene. This CDR3 region has 13 residues. CDR3 sequence reads: CATPPGFYQPQHF. The CDR3 coding sequence is TGTGCCACCCCACCGGGGTTTTATCAGCCCCAGCATTTT.